This T cell receptor beta chain appears in the sequencing data of a study of shared clonotypes between healthy human individuals. Study as a whole: A couple of female and a few male donors aged 18 to 49 were enrolled. Findings and limits, study-wide: Sequencing depth was expected to affect clonotype sharing among donors.

Sorted-subset replicate PCR reactions contained 200 to 250 ng DNA, corresponding to 29,000 or so T cell genomes. Clones were sequenced by immunoSEQ multiplex PCR, and TCRdb holds only the in-frame ones, with some missing. Here the sample spans approximately 2,000,000 clones, around 90% being singletons. Notes on this clone: No antigen is known for it.

Sequencing was done on a sample of naive CD4+ T cells from PBMCs. Sample subset: CD45RA+ positively selected. The source of this sequence is a man younger than 30 in good health. Some clones in this sample may be carry-over from other donors' samples.

This chain's CDR3 is CASSENNQPQHF. DNA for the CDR3: TGTGCCAGCAGCGAGAACAATCAGCCCCAGCATTTT. V and J are TRBV27 and TRBJ1-5; D uncertain. Germline loops: CDR1 MNHEY, CDR2 SMNVEV (reference sequence). The ends were cut back, 6 bases at V and 3 bases at J, with 6 bases in the middle. This CDR3 has 12 amino acids.